This passage covers 7 T cell receptor beta chains from one sample sequenced in a study of blood T cell repertoires in COVID-19. Using immunoSEQ multiplex PCR, the repertoire was profiled, and TCRdb retains in-frame clones only, with some absent. The sample lists about 140,000 clones; about 88% were seen once. The sample comprised peripheral blood. Receptors originate from a human donor with COVID-19, enrolled during active disease. The donor label of this sample is uncertain.

V usage is TRBV6-5 and J usage is TRBJ2-7; weak D call: TRBD2 (5 bases). Germline V gives CDR1 MNHEY, CDR2 SVGAGI. The CDR3 totals 13 residues. The V end was cut by 6 bases, the J end by 3 bases, with 12 bases between. The CDR3 region is CASSPDGIYEQYF. CDR3 in DNA: TGTGCCAGCAGCCCGGACGGGATCTACGAGCAGTACTTC.

The chain uses TRBV2 and TRBJ1-6, with no clear D. CDR1 and CDR2 (germline): SNHLY, FYNNEI. Trimming removed 7 bases at V and 7 bases at J, with 14 bases between. The CDR3 sequence is 14 residues long. The CDR3, as DNA: TGTGCCAGCACCAGACTCCCCGGGAATTCACCCCTCCACTTT. The encoded protein is CASTRLPGNSPLHF.

V is TRBV30 and J is TRBJ1-3; 9 bases fit TRBD1. The J segment lost 3 bases and the V segment lost 5 bases, leaving 2 bases of the junction unmatched. Germline-derived CDR1 and CDR2 are GTSNPN and SVGIG (reference sequence). CDR3 length: 13 residues. Here the CDR3 reads CAWGGQGGNTIYF. The CDR3 DNA reads as TGTGCCTGGGGGGGACAGGGTGGAAACACCATATATTTT.

The CDR3 loop reads CASSWVAEAGNTIYF. The CDR3 DNA sequence: TGTGCCAGCAGTTGGGTCGCGGAAGCTGGAAACACCATATATTTT. J is TRBJ1-3 and V is TRBV6-5; D is uncertain. The germline V gene has CDR1 MNHEY and CDR2 SVGAGI. The ends were cut back, 4 bases at V and 2 bases at J, with 12 bases in the middle. CDR3 length equals 15 residues.

This clone has a single count. V gene TRBV7-9 combines with J gene TRBJ1-2; the D gene is possibly TRBD1 (6 bases). Trimming pared 5 bases from V and 5 bases from J, leaving 18 bases between. Germline V lookup: CDR1 SEHNR, CDR2 FQNEAQ (reference sequence). The CDR3 has 15 residues. This CDR3 is CASSPPGGGWYGYTF. The CDR3 DNA follows: TGTGCCAGCAGCCCACCGGGAGGGGGATGGTATGGCTACACCTTC.

This chain uses TRBV15 with TRBJ2-1, with D possibly being TRBD2 (6 bases). The V gene lost 0 bases and the J gene lost 0 bases, with 9 bases spanning the gap. CDR1 and CDR2 (germline): LNHNV, YYDKDF (reference sequence). The CDR3 totals 16 residues. The CDR3 sequence: CATSRDAGSSYNEQFF. CDR3 nucleotide sequence: TGTGCCACCAGCAGAGACGCGGGGAGCTCCTACAATGAGCAGTTCTTC.

The chain joins TRBV2 to TRBJ2-5, with 12 bases identical to TRBD2. Germline V CDR1 and CDR2: SNHLY, FYNNEI. CDR3 length: 15 amino acids. The ends lost 1 base at V and 5 bases at J; junction bases unmatched: 2. CDR3 sequence reads: CASSEGLAGVETQYF. The CDR3 DNA reads TGTGCCAGCAGTGAAGGACTAGCGGGAGTGGAGACCCAGTACTTC.